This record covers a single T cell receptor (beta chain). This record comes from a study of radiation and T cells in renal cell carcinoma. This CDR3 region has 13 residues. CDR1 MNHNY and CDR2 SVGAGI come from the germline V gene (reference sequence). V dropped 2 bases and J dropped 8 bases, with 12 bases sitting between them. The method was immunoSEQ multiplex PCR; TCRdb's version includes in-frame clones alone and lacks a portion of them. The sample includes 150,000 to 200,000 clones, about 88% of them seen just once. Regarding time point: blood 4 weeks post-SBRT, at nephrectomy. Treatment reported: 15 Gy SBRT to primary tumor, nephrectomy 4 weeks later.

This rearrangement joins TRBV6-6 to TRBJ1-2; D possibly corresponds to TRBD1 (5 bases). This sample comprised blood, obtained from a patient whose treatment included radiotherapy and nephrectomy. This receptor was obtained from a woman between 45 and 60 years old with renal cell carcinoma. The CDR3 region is CASSYPSRGGYTF. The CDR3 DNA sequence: TGTGCCAGCAGTTACCCCTCCCGGGGGGGCTACACCTTC.